A selection of T cell receptor beta chains follows, all from one sample in a study of glioma-infiltrating T cells after dendritic cell vaccination. Sequenced by immunoSEQ multiplex PCR; TCRdb stores in-frame clones only, minus some. The table includes some 73,000 clones, over 75% detected once. The material sequenced was blood, taken before dendritic cell vaccination. These receptors came from a human donor with glioblastoma. Each CDR3 is given without its conserved first and last residue. The order of the fields is clone size, V gene, D gene, J gene, CDR3 protein. D genes are given only for firm matches. Not every row has a clone size; where given, it reads once, few, many or a size class.

NA	TRBV19	NA	TRBJ1-5	ASSIWSDDGQPQH
once	TRBV7-3	TRBD2	TRBJ2-2	ASSLIRLTNSGRAGTGELF
NA	TRBV7-2	TRBD1	TRBJ2-5	ASSAGTGVGRETQY
NA	TRBV7-9	NA	TRBJ2-2	ASSLAQFTGELF
NA	TRBV30	TRBD1	TRBJ1-4	AWSALGTGAVEKLF
NA	TRBV7-9	NA	TRBJ1-6	ASSLAYGYNSPLH
NA	TRBV5-1	TRBD2	TRBJ2-4	ASSFQPLEIAGGAKNIQY
NA	TRBV5-1	TRBD1	TRBJ2-5	ASSLAGTGGGETQY
NA	TRBV6-1	TRBD1	TRBJ1-2	ASSEPGGGNGYT
NA	TRBV10-3	TRBD2	TRBJ2-2	AISDGGTSGRSVGELF
few	TRBV5-1	TRBD1	TRBJ1-2	ASSFRQGGYT
NA	TRBV6-6	TRBD1	TRBJ1-2	ASSGPTGGSGYT
few	TRBV19	NA	TRBJ2-3	ASGRGDTQY
once	TRBV15	TRBD2	TRBJ2-3	ATSRGGSAADTQY
NA	TRBV19	NA	TRBJ2-1	ASMRTVPVSSYNEQF
NA	TRBV9	TRBD2	TRBJ2-3	ASSLTSGNGRGIDTQY
NA	TRBV9	TRBD1	TRBJ2-7	ASSPTVTGSYEQY
NA	TRBV6-1	NA	TRBJ2-1	ASRQTSFGEQF
NA	TRBV7-2	NA	TRBJ1-2	ASTRSAGYGYT
NA	TRBV7-9	NA	TRBJ1-4	ASSLAVSIATNEKLF
NA	TRBV5-1	NA	TRBJ2-3	ASSLGGKGTDTQY
NA	TRBV7-8	TRBD1	TRBJ1-2	ASSLVVTGGFYGYT
NA	TRBV19	NA	TRBJ2-3	ASRASGADTQY
NA	TRBV6-1	NA	TRBJ2-7	ASSDTDLYEQY
NA	TRBV4-2	TRBD2	TRBJ2-1	ASSPGTSGEGGQF
NA	TRBV7-2	NA	TRBJ1-2	ASSLETIYGYT
NA	TRBV5-4	NA	TRBJ2-5	ASSARSDQETQY
NA	TRBV13	TRBD1	TRBJ1-3	ASSYRTGLGTIY
NA	TRBV6-5	TRBD1	TRBJ1-3	ASSRDRESGNTIY
few	TRBV2	TRBD1	TRBJ1-1	ASSGWTGPGEAF
NA	TRBV7-2	NA	TRBJ2-2	ATTGTPSGELF
NA	TRBV7-2	NA	TRBJ1-1	ASSLSWTATEAF
NA	TRBV5-6	NA	TRBJ1-1	ASSLGYRSRGAQKEAF
NA	TRBV19	NA	TRBJ1-5	ASSITTGTPGDQPQH
NA	TRBV7-2	TRBD1	TRBJ1-5	ASSLEGAGNQPQH
few	TRBV7-6	NA	TRBJ2-7	ASSLKAATGTLLEQY
NA	TRBV18	NA	TRBJ1-6	ASSLASVNSPLH
NA	TRBV5-1	NA	TRBJ1-2	ASSLAEWYGYT
NA	TRBV27	NA	TRBJ1-6	ASSLQGYAYNSPLH
NA	TRBV14	NA	TRBJ1-6	ASSQLIFAGSASPLH
NA	TRBV10-3	NA	TRBJ1-2	AIKGSGYGYT